The TCR beta chain described here comes from a study of cytomegalovirus exposure and HLA in healthy donors (dated by TCRdb to the late 2010s). Regarding the complete study: An earlier analysis of some 600 of the donors reported about 280 Gb of sequence data and 117 million unique TCR beta sequences obtained from around 180 million T cells. Roughly 300 gigabases of sequencing data and around 80 million unique TCR sequences made up an early release that covered nearly 650 HLA-typed donors. The genetic ancestry cluster associated with self-reported Caucasian donors included 81% of the roughly 410 genotyped donors. The study was designed to test whether signatures of past pathogen exposure could be identified by cataloging public T cell receptors. Using immunosequencing, the study profiled T cell repertoires from approximately 700 subjects and related those repertoires to cytomegalovirus serostatus. A separate validation cohort of over 95 different subjects was used in addition to the roughly 720-subject first cohort. To predict cytomegalovirus infection status, the study combined high-throughput TCR immunosequencing, statistical association of individual TCRs with disease status, and machine learning. A later analysis re-analyzed previously published TCR beta repertoires from about 730 donors and added high-resolution HLA genotyping to study TCR occurrence patterns. Rather than drawing on any new phenotypic data, the later analysis identified candidate immune exposures from TCR beta sequences and the way those sequences occurred across donors. An earlier analysis of several hundred of the donors applied high-throughput TCR beta sequencing to assess whether each TCR beta V gene segment acted as functional or pseudogenic. Donor age, sex, ethnicity and CMV serostatus were compiled alongside the repertoire data. A later genetic analysis took genome-wide SNP genotypes for 398 of the 666 donors and used that subset as a discovery cohort. All discovery cohort repertoires had been generated on a single sequencing platform. Class I and class II HLA loci were covered by the typing at four-digit resolution. Typing coverage differed by locus: A, B, C, DRB1 and DQB1 were typed in roughly 620-630 donors, DQA1 in approximately 520, DPA1 in approximately 610, and DPB1 in 400 to 480. About five DR-DQ haplotypes were handled as single units for association and clustering because linkage in the cohort was strong. On average, around 200,000 unique TCR beta nucleotide sequences were sequenced per donor among more than 350 genotyped donors of the cohort, with roughly 18% of those sequences being non-productive.

Of note for this clone: Its antigen is still unknown. One end of the junction does not line up with germline, which may come from a read error.

Library preparation used the immunoSEQ multiplex PCR assay. The multiplex PCR relied on a mix of 60 forward primers for TCR Vbeta segments and 13 reverse primers for TCR Jbeta segments. The CDR3 region of rearranged TCR beta genes was amplified from genomic DNA by a multiplex PCR assay. The amplified TCR beta libraries were sequenced on the Illumina HiSeq System as 87-base-pair reads. The authors' analysis ran thus. A later analysis counted tens of millions of unique TCR beta chains across the 550 to 800 repertoires, and 9 million to 14 million of these chains were shared by at least two donors. Raw reads were error-corrected and collapsed into unique sequences with a nearest-neighbor algorithm that merged closely related sequences to remove PCR and sequencing errors. V, D and J gene segments were assigned by aligning CDR3 sequences to IMGT reference sequences. For a sequence to be retained, at least a six-nucleotide match to both a V gene segment and a J gene segment was required. Rearrangements were classified as productive when the CDR3 lacked stop codons and remained in frame with V and J, and all other rearrangements were classified as non-productive. Following IMGT convention, CDR3 was defined as the stretch from the second conserved V-encoded cysteine up to the conserved J-encoded phenylalanine. In an earlier analysis of 500 to 650 of the donors, sequences lacking an unambiguous match to a single V gene segment were excluded. An earlier analysis of about 600 of the donors called V segments functional above 56.7% productive rearrangements and segregating when the between-donor standard deviation exceeded 5%. A statistical classification framework was built to diagnose cytomegalovirus status from the catalog of TCR beta chain sequences. V and J gene assignment, in a later analysis, came from comparing TCR nucleotide sequences with IMGT/GENE-DB human TR gene sequences. Using the TCRdist pipeline, a later analysis assigned CDR3 sequences along with most-parsimonious VDJ recombination scenarios. In a later analysis, each TCR beta chain was defined by its CDR3 amino acid sequence together with its V-gene family, and reads lacking a unique V-gene family were excluded. A later analysis removed 600 or so highly shared, low-generation-probability nucleotide sequences to deal with suspected cross-contamination and a sequencing artifact. In a later analysis, a clonal expansion index was calculated for each public chain from normalized within-repertoire ranks of inferred template counts. A later analysis computed generation probabilities with a VDJ recombination model fitted to out-of-frame rearrangements, and checked the results against IGoR. In a later analysis, hypergeometric tests were used to score TCR-TCR, TCR-HLA and TCR-CMV co-occurrence, with a repertoire-size bias correction applied to TCR pairs. A later analysis estimated false discovery rates by permuting HLA or CMV assignments 20 times. A later analysis grouped co-occurring TCRs with DBSCAN, adding TCRdist sequence similarity when clustering within HLA-allele-positive subsets. Repertoires with fewer than 30,000 or more than 120,000 public chains were left out of co-occurrence clustering, as were about five repertoires with anomalous nucleotide sharing. In TCRdb, the immuneACCESS table is reduced to in-frame sequences with V and J assigned. These tables do not hold every clone; where another copy was compared, an unresolved V gene accounts for under half, and the others remain unexplained. V, J and clone size were drawn from that table, and D and trimming were deduced from the DNA. This sample has 120,000 or so clones in its table, and about 80% of those were observed once. The top ten clones comprise about 3.3% of the sample.

The germline V gene (reference sequence) yields MNHEY for CDR1 and SMNVEV for CDR2. The CDR3 sequence holds 18 residues, the cysteine and phenylalanine included. Only the CDR3 region is kept as DNA, spanning 54 bases read in frame from base 1. In total, approximately 700 healthy bone marrow donors made up the cohort. All cohort members were sampled while nominally healthy, although unrecorded immune exposures were likely present. The donor was CMV seronegative and was included in the group of approximately 350 seronegative cohort members. A peripheral blood sample was provided by each donor, and peripheral blood mononuclear cells were used for TCR beta sequencing. Genomic DNA was extracted from the blood cell samples with the Qiagen DNeasy Blood Extraction Kit. What the work shows at the level of the full study, not this receptor alone: The authors suggested that the approach could potentially be extended to other disease states and immunological phenotypes. In both the original and validation cohorts, the classifier was reported to diagnose cytomegalovirus status with high specificity and sensitivity. When HLA alleles, especially DR and DQ, strongly co-occurred, TCR associations were difficult to assign to individual alleles. A few of the identified cytomegalovirus-associated TCR beta chains were confirmed in vitro to be specific for cytomegalovirus antigens. CMV serostatus was the only immune exposure information available for the cohort. Correlated functional status among segregating V segments might reflect linkage disequilibrium, but an unknown experimental factor could not be ruled out. In a later analysis, HLA-associated TCR beta chains were found to be more clonally expanded and to have lower generation probabilities than equally common non-associated chains. Because counts were too low, about 18 rarely observed V segments, including chromosome 9 orphons, were left out of the earlier analysis of a few hundred of the donors. Because the 87-base-pair reads could not distinguish some IMGT-functional V segments, including TRBV6-2 and TRBV6-3, those segments were excluded. While some public TCRs were present in many individuals, most TCR sequences turned up only very rarely across donors. This cohort had only TCR beta chains sequenced, and the lack of alpha or paired-chain data limited which features could be detected. Roughly uniform sequencing depth across donors was assumed in presence/absence analyses, although this assumption may not hold. The study listed 150 to 200 TCR beta chains as associated with cytomegalovirus. A group of highly shared sequence variants was considered likely to be a technical artifact of the sequencing pipeline. In a later analysis, 15,000 to 20,000 TCR beta sequences were associated with specific HLA alleles at a false discovery rate of 0.05. In a later genetic analysis, fewer N-insertions in productive TCRs were reported among donors in an Asian-associated ancestry cluster than the approximately 710-donor mean. A further reported finding was that TCR beta sequences accurately predicted the HLA-A and HLA-B alleles for most subjects in the first cohort. Because some donors lacked HLA typing at each locus, the association tests relied only on the typed subset. In an earlier analysis of roughly 500 of the donors, most TCR beta V segments appeared in productive rearrangements about 87% or about 30% of the time, broadly matching IMGT annotations. According to a later analysis, most CMV-associated TCR beta chains appeared to be HLA-restricted, and the HLA associations seemed to be driven largely by CMV exposure. According to a later analysis, TCR association rates differed among HLA loci, with DRB1 alleles showing the most associated TCRs and HLA-C alleles showing the fewest. A later analysis reported that several top co-occurrence clusters appeared linked to parvovirus B19, influenza, CMV and Epstein-Barr virus. V-gene and J-gene trimming of TCR beta chains was associated with a missense DCLRE1C variant in a later genetic analysis, and the association was replicated in an independent cohort.

The sequence derives from a male donor in good health and CMV-seronegative. The V and J genes are TRBV27 and TRBJ2-6, and the D gene may be TRBD1, 5 bases matching. The sequencing sample was made of PBMCs. DNA sequence: TGTGCCAGCAGTTTATATCAGGGTTCCGTCTCTGGGGCCAACGGCCTGACTTTC. Translated, this is CASSLYQGSVSGANGLTF.